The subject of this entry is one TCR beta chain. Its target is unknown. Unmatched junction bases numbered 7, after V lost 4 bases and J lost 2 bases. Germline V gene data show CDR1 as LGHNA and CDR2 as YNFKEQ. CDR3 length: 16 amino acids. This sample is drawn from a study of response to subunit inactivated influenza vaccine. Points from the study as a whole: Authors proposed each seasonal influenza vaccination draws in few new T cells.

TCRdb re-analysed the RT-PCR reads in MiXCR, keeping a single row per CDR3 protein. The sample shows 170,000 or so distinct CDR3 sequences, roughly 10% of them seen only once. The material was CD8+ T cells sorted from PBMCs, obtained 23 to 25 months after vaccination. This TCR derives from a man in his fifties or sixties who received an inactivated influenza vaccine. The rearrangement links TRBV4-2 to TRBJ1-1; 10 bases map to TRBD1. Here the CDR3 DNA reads TGTGCCAGCAGCCCTGACAGGGGGCACATTAACACTGAAGCTTTCTTT. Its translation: CASSPDRGHINTEAFF.